This paragraph reports one T cell receptor beta chain. The clone's antigen remains unknown. No qualities accompany the bases; no much larger clone lies one base away. CDR1 WNHNN and CDR2 SYGVQD were looked up in the germline V gene (reference sequence). V lost 2 bases and J lost 2 bases; the stretch between them is 13 bases long. The CDR3 covers 15 residues, taking in both the cysteine and the phenylalanine. Kept here is only the CDR3 DNA, which spans 45 bases and is read in frame from base 1. TCRbeta CDR3 regions were amplified from genomic DNA by means of the immunoSEQ Assay, a bias-controlled multiplex PCR. In the source study's methods: Nucleated cell counts per sample were estimated from amplification of reference gene primers within the assay. To quantify the absolute abundance of each unique TCRbeta CDR3 rearrangement, sequence reads were collapsed and filtered. For each sample, productive Simpson clonality was calculated by taking the square root of Simpson's diversity index across productive rearrangements. Not all clones reach the TCRdb copy of this immuneACCESS table, which keeps in-frame sequences only. Checked studies attribute under half of the gap to unresolved V genes and leave the rest unexplained. V, J and clone size are taken as reported in that table, and D and trimming were inferred from the DNA itself. The sample table holds about 61,000 clones, of which about nine tenths were seen once. The ten largest clonotypes hold 20% to 25% of the sample.

Collaborating institutions collected whole blood in K2EDTA tubes following their own protocols. Collaborator samples were shipped for TCRbeta analysis as frozen whole blood, isolated PBMCs, or DNA extracted from either sample type. This sample stems from a study of blood T cell repertoires in COVID-19 (dated by TCRdb to between 2020 and 2021). As for the study more broadly: The collaborator samples originated in the United States, Italy and Spain and spanned the acute and convalescent phases of COVID-19. The repertoires were made available in a free public database intended to serve as a resource for research on the immune response to SARS-CoV-2. Samples came from the ongoing ImmuneRACE study (first 160 participants) plus 1,254 subjects from 6 global collaborators. Where available, HLA class I and class II types were taken from metadata supplied by the sample provider and were not determined by assay-based typing. Deeply sampled blood TCRbeta repertoires from subjects exposed to, actively infected with, or recovered from COVID-19 were included in the dataset. The sample metadata nearly always contained a de-identified subject ID, COVID-19 status, age in years and sex. The material from the prospective study consisted of cDNA or gDNA derived from T cells, B-cell-depleted T cells, or PBMCs.

Overall results and qualifications from the work: The quantity of clinical and demographic metadata differed by source and by participant and was supplied without curation.

The V and J segments used are TRBV10-1 and TRBJ2-7, with TRBD1 perhaps the D gene, on 5 matching bases. The clonotype originates from a woman aged 45 to 65 with active or convalescent COVID-19. Sequencing was performed on peripheral blood. The CDR3 is CASSEKGVGAYEQYF. The sequenced DNA: TGCGCCAGCAGTGAGAAAGGGGTAGGGGCCTACGAGCAGTACTTC.